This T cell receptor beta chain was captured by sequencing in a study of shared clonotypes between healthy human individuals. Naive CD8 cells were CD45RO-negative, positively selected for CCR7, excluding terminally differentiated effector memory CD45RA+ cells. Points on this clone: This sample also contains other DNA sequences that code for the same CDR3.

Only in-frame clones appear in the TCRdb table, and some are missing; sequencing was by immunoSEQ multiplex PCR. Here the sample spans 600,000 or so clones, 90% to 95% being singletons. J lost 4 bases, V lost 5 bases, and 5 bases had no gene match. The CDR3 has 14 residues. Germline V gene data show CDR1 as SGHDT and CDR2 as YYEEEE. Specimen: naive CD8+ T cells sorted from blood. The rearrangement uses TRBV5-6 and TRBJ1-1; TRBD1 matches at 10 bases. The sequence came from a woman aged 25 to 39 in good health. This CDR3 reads CASSLGQGGTEAFF. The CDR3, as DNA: TGTGCCAGCAGTTTAGGACAGGGGGGCACTGAAGCTTTCTTT.